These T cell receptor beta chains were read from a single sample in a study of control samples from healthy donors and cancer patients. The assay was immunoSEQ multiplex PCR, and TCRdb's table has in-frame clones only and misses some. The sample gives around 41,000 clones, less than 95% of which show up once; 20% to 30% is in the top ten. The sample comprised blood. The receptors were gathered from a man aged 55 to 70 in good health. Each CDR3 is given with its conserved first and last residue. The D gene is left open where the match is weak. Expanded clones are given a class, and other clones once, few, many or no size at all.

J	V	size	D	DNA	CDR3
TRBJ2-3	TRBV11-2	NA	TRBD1	TGTGCCAGCAGCTTAGGACAGGGAAGCACAGATACGCAGTATTTT	CASSLGQGSTDTQYF
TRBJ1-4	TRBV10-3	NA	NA	TGTGCCATCAGTGCGGGGGAGGAAAAACTGTTTTTT	CAISAGEEKLFF
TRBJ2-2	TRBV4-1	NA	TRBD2	TGCGCCAGCAGCCCCCTCGCCGGCAGGGAGGGCACCGGGGAGCTGTTTTTT	CASSPLAGREGTGELFF
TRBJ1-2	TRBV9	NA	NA	TGTGCCAGCAGCGTATTTGGGAACCCCTATGGCTACACCTTC	CASSVFGNPYGYTF
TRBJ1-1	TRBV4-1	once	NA	TGCGCCAGCAGCCAATGGGGAACATTTGAAGCTTTCTTT	CASSQWGTFEAFF
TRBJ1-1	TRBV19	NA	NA	TGTGCCAGTATCTCCTGGCGGGGGGAGGCGACTGAAGCTTTCTTT	CASISWRGEATEAFF
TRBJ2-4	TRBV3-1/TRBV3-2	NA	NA	TGTGCCAGCAGCCAAGGTAGAGACCGGCAGGGGTACTTC	CASSQGRDRQGYF
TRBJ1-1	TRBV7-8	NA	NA	TGTGCCAGCAGCTTAGGTTGGGGGCGCGACACTGAAGCTTTCTTT	CASSLGWGRDTEAFF
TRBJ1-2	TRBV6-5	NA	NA	TGTGCCAGCAGTTACTCCCAGCATTATGGCTACACCTTC	CASSYSQHYGYTF
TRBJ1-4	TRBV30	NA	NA	TGTGCCTGGAGTGGACAGGTTTGGGAAAAACTGTTTTTT	CAWSGQVWEKLFF
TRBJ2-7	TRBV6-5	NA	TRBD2	TGTGCCAGCACCGCCTTACTAGCGGGAGTTGAGCAGTACTTC	CASTALLAGVEQYF
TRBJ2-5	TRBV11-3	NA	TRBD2	TGTGCCAGCAGCTTGGGAAGCGGGACGAAAGAGACCCAGTACTTC	CASSLGSGTKETQYF
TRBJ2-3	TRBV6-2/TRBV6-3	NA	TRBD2	TGTGCCAGCAGTTACTCCGGCGGGAGCGGGTCAGATACGCAGTATTTT	CASSYSGGSGSDTQYF
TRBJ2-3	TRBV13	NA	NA	TGTGCCAGCAGCTGTTTAGAGGCAGGGAACTCAGATACGCAGTATTTT	CASSCLEAGNSDTQYF
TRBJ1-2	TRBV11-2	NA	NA	TGTGCCAGCAGCTTAGTGGGGGCAAGAGATGGCTACACCTTC	CASSLVGARDGYTF
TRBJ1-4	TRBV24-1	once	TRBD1	TGTGCCACCAGTGATATACCTATCGACAGGGTGAGGGAAAAACTGTTTTTT	CATSDIPIDRVREKLFF
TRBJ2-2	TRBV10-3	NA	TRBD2	TGTGCCATCACGGGCTCGCGACTAGCGGGTTCGAACACCGGGGAGCTGTTTTTT	CAITGSRLAGSNTGELFF
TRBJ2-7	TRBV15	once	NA	TGTGCCACCAGCAGAGATCCCGGGGACGAGCAGTACTTC	CATSRDPGDEQYF
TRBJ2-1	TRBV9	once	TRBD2	TGTGCCAGCAGCGTAGTGGGAGGGACCTGGGATAATGAGCAGTTCTTC	CASSVVGGTWDNEQFF
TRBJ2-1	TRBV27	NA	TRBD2	TGTGCCAGCAGTTTGATGGGAGGGCCTCCCTACAATGAGCAGTTCTTC	CASSLMGGPPYNEQFF
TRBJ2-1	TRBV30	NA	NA	TGTGCCTGGAGTCATGCTCCAGGAAAGGATGAGCAGTTCTTC	CAWSHAPGKDEQFF
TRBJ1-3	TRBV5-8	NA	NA	TGTGCCAGCAGCTTGGTTGGCCGCTCTGGAAACACCATATATTTT	CASSLVGRSGNTIYF
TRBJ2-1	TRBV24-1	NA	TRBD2	TGTGCCACCAGTGACCCGACTAGCGGGAGTGTAGGTTCCTACAATGAGCAGTTCTTC	CATSDPTSGSVGSYNEQFF
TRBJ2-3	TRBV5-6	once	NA	TGTGCCAGCAGCTCGGACAGCGCCACGCAGTATTTT	CASSSDSATQYF
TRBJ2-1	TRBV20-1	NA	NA	TGCAGTGCTAGTGTCAGGGTGAACAATGAGCAGTTCTTC	CSASVRVNNEQFF
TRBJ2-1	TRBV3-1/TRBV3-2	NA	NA	TGTGCCAGCAGCCCAGAGCTAGCCTCAAACACCTACAATGAGCAGTTCTTC	CASSPELASNTYNEQFF
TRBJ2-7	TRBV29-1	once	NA	TGCAGCGTTGTAATATCCGAGCAGTACTTC	CSVVISEQYF
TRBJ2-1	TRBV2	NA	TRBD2	TGTGCCAGCAGTGCTGTGACTAGCGGGCGGGGTGAGCAGTTCTTC	CASSAVTSGRGEQFF
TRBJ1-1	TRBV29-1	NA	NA	TGCAGCTCCCTAGGGCGTTGGGAAATGAACACTGAAGCTTTCTTT	CSSLGRWEMNTEAFF
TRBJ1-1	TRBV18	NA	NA	TGTGCCAGCTCACCTTTCGAAGGGGGGGCTTTCTTT	CASSPFEGGAFF
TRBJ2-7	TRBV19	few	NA	TGTGCCAGTAGTATACCCCAAATCCCCTTCGAGCAGTACTTC	CASSIPQIPFEQYF
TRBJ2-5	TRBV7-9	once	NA	TGTGCCAGCAGCTTTCTAGCACCGACCCAGTACTTC	CASSFLAPTQYF
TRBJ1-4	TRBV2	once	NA	TGTGCCAGCAGTGATCGTGAGGGCTCAACTAATGAAAAACTGTTTTTT	CASSDREGSTNEKLFF
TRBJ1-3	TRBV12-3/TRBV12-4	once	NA	TGTGCCAGCAGCCCTCTCTTGGCGGGGACCATATATTTT	CASSPLLAGTIYF
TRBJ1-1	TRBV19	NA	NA	TGTGCCAGTAGTATTATCGGGGGGGCGACTGAAGCTTTCTTT	CASSIIGGATEAFF
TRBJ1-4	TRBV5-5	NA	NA	TGTGCCAGCAGCCCGCCGGGGGAGAGGGCCAAAAAACTGTTTTTT	CASSPPGERAKKLFF
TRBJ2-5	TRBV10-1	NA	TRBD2	TGCGCCAGCAGTGTAGGACTAGCGGGAGAGGAGACCCAGTACTTC	CASSVGLAGEETQYF
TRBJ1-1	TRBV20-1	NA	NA	TGCAGTGCTACACCTAGTGTGGAAGCTTTCTTT	CSATPSVEAFF
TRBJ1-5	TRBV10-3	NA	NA	TGTGCCATCAGAGACAGGTTCAATCAGCCCCAGCATTTT	CAIRDRFNQPQHF
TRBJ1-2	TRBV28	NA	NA	TGTGCCAGCGGGGGACATTGGGACTATGGCTACACCTTC	CASGGHWDYGYTF
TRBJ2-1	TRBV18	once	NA	TGTGCCAGCTCACCCCGCTCAACCGACAATGAGCAGTTCTTC	CASSPRSTDNEQFF
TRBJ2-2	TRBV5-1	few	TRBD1	TGCGCCAGCAGCACTCGACAGGGGGACACCGGGGAGCTGTTTTTT	CASSTRQGDTGELFF
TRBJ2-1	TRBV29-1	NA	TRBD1	TGCAGCGTTGAAGCACAGGGGTTCCACAATGAGCAGTTCTTC	CSVEAQGFHNEQFF